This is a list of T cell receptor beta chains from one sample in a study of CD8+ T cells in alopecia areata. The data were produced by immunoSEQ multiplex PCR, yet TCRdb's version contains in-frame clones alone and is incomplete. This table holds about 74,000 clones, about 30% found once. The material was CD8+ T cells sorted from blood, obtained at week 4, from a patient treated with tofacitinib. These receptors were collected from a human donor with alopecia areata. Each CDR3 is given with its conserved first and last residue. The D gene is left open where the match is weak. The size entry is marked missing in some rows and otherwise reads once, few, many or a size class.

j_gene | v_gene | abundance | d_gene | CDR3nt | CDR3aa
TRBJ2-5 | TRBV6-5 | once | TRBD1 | TGTGCCAGCAGCCTCACGGACAGGAGCGCGGAGACCCAGTACTTC | CASSLTDRSAETQYF
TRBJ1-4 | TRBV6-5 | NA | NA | TGTGCCAGCAGTTACTCGCGGGGCGCGGCTGAAAAACTGTTTTTT | CASSYSRGAAEKLFF
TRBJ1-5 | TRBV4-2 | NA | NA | TGTGCCAGCAGCCAAGGGGCAGGAGCGTGGGCCCAGCATTTT | CASSQGAGAWAQHF
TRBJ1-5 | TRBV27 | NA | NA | TGTGCCAGCAGTTTGGGTGTTTTGCATCAGCCCCAGCATTTT | CASSLGVLHQPQHF
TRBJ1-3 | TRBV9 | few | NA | TGTGCCAGCAGCGTAGGGTCAGGCTCTGGAAACACCATATATTTT | CASSVGSGSGNTIYF
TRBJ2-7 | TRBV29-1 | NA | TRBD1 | TGCAGCGTTCCGGGACAGGACACCTACGAGCAGTACTTC | CSVPGQDTYEQYF
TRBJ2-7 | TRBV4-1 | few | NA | TGCGCCAGCAGTTTGAGGGCCTCCTACGAGCAGTACTTC | CASSLRASYEQYF
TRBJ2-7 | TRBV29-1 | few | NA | TGCAGCGTTGGAACAGTCTACGAGCAGTACTTC | CSVGTVYEQYF
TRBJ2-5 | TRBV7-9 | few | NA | TGTGCCAGCAGCTTAGGTCGGGGAGAGACCCAGTACTTC | CASSLGRGETQYF
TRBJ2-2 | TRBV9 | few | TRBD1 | TGTGCCAGCAGCGTAGGATTGCGGGACAGGGTATCCACCGGGGAGCTGTTTTTT | CASSVGLRDRVSTGELFF